This T cell receptor (beta chain) was observed in a study of blood T cell repertoires in COVID-19. Study in general: In each case, the material was cDNA or gDNA derived from T cells, B-cell-depleted T cells, or PBMCs.

The CDR3 covers 17 residues. Germline values: CDR1 SEHNR, CDR2 FQNEAQ (reference sequence). The germline V and J ends were trimmed by 2 bases and 1 base, with 17 bases remaining between them. TCRdb keeps only in-frame clones here, not all; method: immunoSEQ multiplex PCR. The sample yields 350,000 to 450,000 clones, approximately 92% seen once. Participant-reported clinical history was the basis for cohort assignment. V is TRBV7-9 and J is TRBJ1-1; unclear D gene. The source of this sequence is a man aged 30-40 years who had recovered from COVID-19. Input material: PBMCs or T cells enriched from blood (not recorded which). The CDR3 DNA reads as TGTGCCAGCAGCTTAAGGAGGTGGGCAGCGACGAACACTGAAGCTTTCTTT. It translates to CASSLRRWAATNTEAFF.